This T cell receptor (beta chain) was found in a study of T cell repertoires in cytomegalovirus infection. About the research overall: Well-studied HLA-B-restricted epitopes and recently identified HLA-C-restricted epitopes of CMV were both used in the study.

TCRdb processed the reads anew with MiXCR; each CDR3 protein has one entry. The profile covers approximately 350,000 distinct CDR3 sequences, with about 35% appearing a single time and roughly 14% taken by the ten largest. Concerning this clonotype: Its antigen is not known.

In germline, CDR1 is MNHEY, CDR2 SVGAGI. There are 15 residues in the CDR3. V lost 0 bases and J 3 bases, leaving 11 bases between the germline ends. Study observations and caveats: Dominating the ex vivo response were TCR beta clonotypes that were CMV-specific and HLA-C-restricted.

Sequencing was performed on cultured PBMCs, taken from culture after CMV antigen stimulation. The sequence was obtained from a human donor in good health (CMV status not recorded). Some clones in this sample may be carry-over from other donors' samples. V usage is TRBV6-5 and J usage is TRBJ1-1; D is undetermined. The CDR3 protein is CASSYSAPGHTEAFF. CDR3 DNA: TGTGCCAGCAGTTACTCTGCTCCCGGGCACACTGAAGCTTTCTTT.